This T cell receptor (beta chain) was retrieved from a study of blood T cell repertoires in COVID-19. Study-wide background: COVID-19 samples, acute and convalescent, were from the United States, Italy and Spain. T cells, B-cell-depleted T cells, or PBMCs supplied cDNA or gDNA.

In the authors' workflow: Nucleated cell number was recorded as an estimate derived from reference gene primer amplification. Data came from immunoSEQ multiplex PCR; TCRdb stores just in-frame clones and leaves some out. V and J calls and clone size are those listed in that table; D and trimming were worked out from the DNA. The table shows more than 200,000 clones, with around nine tenths occurring only once. The CDR3 totals 14 residues. V is TRBV21-1 and J is TRBJ2-2; the tabulated D call, TRBD2, remains unverified against the DNA. TRBV21-1 is described as a pseudogene. The sample consisted of peripheral blood. This clonotype was obtained from a woman between 35 and 50 years old who had recovered from COVID-19. The CDR3 sequence is CASGREGWTGELFF. The CDR3 nucleotides read TGTGCCAGCGGGCGGGAAGGTTGGACCGGGGAGCTGTTTTTT.